What follows are 28 T cell receptor beta chains derived from one specimen sequenced in a study of T cell responses to AZD1222 COVID-19 vaccine. The method was immunoSEQ multiplex PCR; TCRdb's version includes in-frame clones alone and lacks a portion of them. This table has about 100,000 clones, 70% to 90% appearing once. The sequencing here drew on peripheral blood, taken 28 days after the second AZD1222 dose. These receptors originate from an adult who received the AZD1222 COVID-19 vaccine.

This clone occurred a few times. The rearrangement uses TRBV4-1 and TRBJ2-3, with 9 positions matching TRBD1. The CDR3 contains 16 residues. V lost 2 bases, J lost 5 bases, and 8 bases stayed unmatched. CDR1 is MGHRA and CDR2 is YSYEKL in the germline V gene. The CDR3 nucleotides are TGCGCCAGCAGCCAACCGGGACAGGGATATGTAGATACGCAGTATTTT. Translation gives CASSQPGQGYVDTQYF.

V usage is TRBV28 and J usage is TRBJ1-6; D is undetermined. The CDR3 contains 12 residues. Germline-derived CDR1 and CDR2 are MDHEN and SYDVKM. Trimming removed 2 bases at V and 8 bases at J, with 4 bases between. CDR3 residues: CASSLTDSPLHF. The CDR3 coding sequence is TGTGCCAGCAGTTTAACAGATTCACCCCTCCACTTT.

Points on this clone: This same CDR3 is encoded by further DNA sequences in the sample. The chain combines TRBV9 with TRBJ1-6; possible D gene TRBD1, 6 bases. In germline, CDR1 is SGDLS, CDR2 YYNGEE. The ends were cut back, 3 bases at V and 4 bases at J, with 8 bases in the middle. The CDR3 totals 14 residues. CDR3 amino acids: CASSETGYNSPLHF. CDR3 DNA: TGTGCCAGCAGCGAGACAGGTTATAATTCACCCCTCCACTTT.

The chain links TRBV19 to TRBJ2-7, with TRBD2 identical over 9 bases. The CDR3 length is 15 residues. Germline assignment: CDR1 LNHDA and CDR2 SQIVND (reference sequence). V gave up 5 bases and J gave up 0 bases; unmatched junction bases: 5. The CDR3, as DNA: TGTGCCAGTAGTTACGGTAGCGGGGGCTCCTACGAGCAGTACTTC. Translation gives CASSYGSGGSYEQYF. The full variable domain, its missing parts supplied by reference TRBV19 and TRBJ2-7, is DGGITQSPKYLFRKEGQNVTLSCEQNLNHDAMYWYRQDPGQGLRLIYYSQIVNDFQKGDIAEGYSVSREKKESFPLTVTSAQKNPTAFYLCASSYGSGGSYEQYFGPGTRLTVT.

The chain couples TRBV2 to TRBJ1-5; D is possibly TRBD1 (6 bases). The CDR3 is made up of 13 amino acids. Per germline, CDR1 SNHLY and CDR2 FYNNEI. Between the trimmed V and J ends, which lost 6 bases and 7 bases, there was a span of 13 bases. The CDR3 nucleotides are TGTGCCAGCAGCGAGGGGGGTCTACAGCCCCAGCATTTT. It codes for CASSEGGLQPQHF.

This clone was counted a few times. This sample also contains other DNA sequences that code for the same CDR3. The V call is TRBV28, the J call TRBJ2-2; D may be TRBD1 (5 bases). The ends were cut back, 2 bases at V and 6 bases at J, with 13 bases in the middle. Germline values: CDR1 MDHEN, CDR2 SYDVKM. The CDR3 sequence is 15 residues long. CDR3 bases: TGTGCCAGCAGTTTAGCAGGCCAGGGCTCCGGGGAGCTGTTTTTT. It codes for CASSLAGQGSGELFF.

This chain uses TRBV7-8 with TRBJ1-3; tentatively, D is TRBD1 (5 bases). CDR1 and CDR2 (germline): SGHVS, FQNEAQ. V was shortened by 9 bases and J by 0 bases, with 12 bases between the two germline ends. The length of the CDR3 is 14 residues. CDR3 protein: CASRTGGSGNTIYF. Here the CDR3 DNA reads TGTGCCAGTCGCACGGGGGGCTCTGGAAACACCATATATTTT.

The chain carries TRBV6-5 and TRBJ1-1; D is uncertain. This CDR3 has 13 residues. Per the germline V gene, CDR1 is MNHEY and CDR2 is SVGAGI. The V end lost 2 bases, the J end lost 4 bases, and 8 bases lay between the germline ends. The CDR3 is CASSYREVTEAFF. The CDR3 DNA follows: TGTGCCAGCAGTTACAGGGAGGTCACTGAAGCTTTCTTT.

The chain has TRBV3-1 (or the pseudogene TRBV3-2) and TRBJ2-1; D unclear. This CDR3 is built from 15 residues. Germline CDR1 and CDR2: LGHDT and YNNKEL (reference sequence). V was shortened by 1 base and J by 7 bases, with 14 bases between the two germline ends. In nucleotides, the CDR3 is TGTGCCAGCAGCCAAGGGGCAATTTTGAGTAATGAGCAGTTCTTC. Protein product: CASSQGAILSNEQFF.

This chain links TRBV6-2 or TRBV6-3 with TRBJ2-7, with 10 bases fitting TRBD2. After removal of 2 bases from V and 2 bases from J, the junction contained 3 bases not matched to a gene. Germline CDR1 is MNHEY and CDR2 is SVGEGT. The CDR3 length is 15 residues. The CDR3 nucleotides read TGTGCCAGCAGTTACGTAGCGGGGGGCACCTACGAGCAGTACTTC. This gives the protein CASSYVAGGTYEQYF.

The V call is TRBV27, the J call TRBJ1-1; D is uncertain. CDR3 length: 12 amino acids. Germline V gives CDR1 MNHEY, CDR2 SMNVEV (reference sequence). The ends were cut back, 6 bases at V and 2 bases at J, with 7 bases in the middle. CDR3 region: CASRDGNTEAFF. CDR3 nucleotides: TGTGCCAGCAGGGACGGAAACACTGAAGCTTTCTTT.

The J gene is TRBJ2-1, the V gene TRBV5-1, with 12 bases identical to TRBD2. The junction had 4 bases not matched to a gene; V was cut back by 4 bases and J by 2 bases. CDR1 and CDR2 (germline): SGHRS, YFSETQ. The CDR3 totals 16 residues. The DNA for the CDR3 is TGCGCCAGCAGCCCCCGGACTAGCGGGGCCTACAATGAGCAGTTCTTC. Amino acids: CASSPRTSGAYNEQFF.

The chain carries TRBV7-6 and TRBJ1-4; 7 nucleotides agree with TRBD1. CDR1 and CDR2 (germline): SGHVS, FNYEAQ. Losses at the gene ends were 5 bases for V and 8 bases for J; bases not matched to a gene: 11. There are 15 residues in the CDR3. CDR3 loop: CASSPIGTVEEKLFF. The CDR3 DNA follows: TGTGCCAGCAGCCCTATAGGGACAGTAGAGGAAAAACTGTTTTTT.

The V gene is TRBV5-1, the J gene TRBJ2-6, with 8 bases identical to TRBD1. V trimming: 4 bases; J trimming: 4 bases; junction bases outside the gene matches: 7. CDR1 is SGHRS, CDR2 YFSETQ, per germline. The CDR3 covers 16 residues. Written as DNA, the CDR3 is TGCGCCAGCAGCCCAGGACAGGGCTCCGGGGCCAACGTCCTGACTTTC. The encoded protein is CASSPGQGSGANVLTF.

Note on this clone: Other DNA sequences in the sample encode the same CDR3. V and J are TRBV9 and TRBJ1-2; weak D call: TRBD1 (5 bases). The CDR3 runs to 13 residues. CDR1 and CDR2 from the germline V gene are SGDLS and YYNGEE. Trimming stripped 3 bases from V and 1 base from J, with 7 bases between. The CDR3 spells CASSAGGNYGYTF. CDR3 DNA: TGTGCCAGCAGCGCCGGGGGTAACTATGGCTACACCTTC. Together with reference TRBV9 and TRBJ1-2, the CDR3 gives the full variable domain: DSGVTQTPKHLITATGQRVTLRCSPRSGDLSVYWYQQSLDQGLQFLIQYYNGEERAKGNILERFSAQQFPDLHSELNLSSLELGDSALYFCASSAGGNYGYTFGSGTRLTVV.

The chain combines TRBV19 with TRBJ1-6; TRBD1 agrees at 8 bases. This CDR3 spans 18 amino acids. Germline lookup yields CDR1 LNHDA and CDR2 SQIVND (reference sequence). Trimming cost V 6 bases and J 8 bases; bases outside gene matches: 18. Here the CDR3 reads CASSDRTGPKISHSPLHF. The CDR3, as DNA: TGTGCCAGTAGCGACCGGACAGGGCCAAAGATTTCCCATTCACCCCTCCACTTT.

The V and J genes are TRBV4-1 and TRBJ1-2; 7 bases are a match to TRBD1. Germline V gene lookup returns CDR1 MGHRA and CDR2 YSYEKL. V shed 1 base, J shed 5 bases, and the junction held 7 bases outside the gene matches. CDR3 size: 15 residues. The CDR3 bases are TGCGCCAGCAGCCAAGGAGTGGGGACAGTTTATGGCTACACCTTC. Translated, it gives CASSQGVGTVYGYTF.

This chain joins TRBV7-2 and TRBJ2-7; D is unresolved. V lost 0 bases to trimming and J lost 2 bases, with 8 bases between them. The CDR3 covers 14 residues. Germline V gives CDR1 SGHTA, CDR2 FQGNSA. DNA of the CDR3: TGTGCCAGCAGCTTAGCGGGGATCCCCTACGAGCAGTACTTC. Protein: CASSLAGIPYEQYF.

This chain uses TRBV12-3 or TRBV12-4 with TRBJ1-5, with D possibly TRBD1 on 6 matching bases. V was clipped by 6 bases and J by 9 bases, with 15 bases between them. This CDR3 has 13 amino acids. CDR3 loop: CASRQGSYWPQHF. CDR3 nucleotides: TGTGCCAGCAGACAGGGTAGTTATTGGCCCCAGCATTTT.

The genes are TRBV9 and TRBJ1-5; 7 bases match TRBD1. In germline, CDR1 is SGDLS, CDR2 YYNGEE. With 4 bases clipped from V and 3 bases from J, the junction kept 7 bases outside the gene matches. CDR3 length equals 15 residues. The DNA of the CDR3 is TGTGCCAGCAGCCCCAGGACAGGCCCCAATCAGCCCCAGCATTTT. As protein: CASSPRTGPNQPQHF.

The chain combines TRBV2 with TRBJ1-5; D is ambiguous. CDR1 and CDR2 from the germline V gene are SNHLY and FYNNEI. The CDR3 totals 16 residues. V was shortened by 0 bases and J by 5 bases, with 14 bases between the two germline ends. CDR3 residues: CASSEAPDRGYQPQHF. The DNA for the CDR3 is TGTGCCAGCAGTGAAGCCCCCGACCGAGGGTATCAGCCCCAGCATTTT.

J is TRBJ1-2 and V is TRBV5-1; D may be TRBD1 (5 bases). Trimming shortened V by 4 bases and J by 5 bases, and 15 bases separated the two germline ends. CDR1 and CDR2 from the germline V gene are SGHRS and YFSETQ. This CDR3 contains 14 residues. In DNA, the CDR3 is TGCGCCAGCAGCCATGGTGACAGCTTATATGGCTACACCTTC. Amino acid sequence: CASSHGDSLYGYTF. Together with reference TRBV5-1 and TRBJ1-2, the CDR3 gives the full variable domain: KAGVTQTPRYLIKTRGQQVTLSCSPISGHRSVSWYQQTPGQGLQFLFEYFSETQRNKGNFPGRFSGRQFSNSRSEMNVSTLELGDSALYLCASSHGDSLYGYTFGSGTRLTVV.

The rearrangement uses TRBV7-2 and TRBJ2-5; D may be TRBD1 (5 bases). CDR3 size: 13 residues. V lost 6 bases, J lost 3 bases, and 11 bases lay in between. Germline lookup yields CDR1 SGHTA and CDR2 FQGNSA. DNA of the CDR3: TGTGCCAGCAGTACTGGACAAAAAGAGACCCAGTACTTC. It translates to CASSTGQKETQYF.

J is TRBJ2-5 and V is TRBV5-6; D is ambiguous. The CDR3 consists of 15 residues. Germline loops: CDR1 SGHDT, CDR2 YYEEEE. The V gene lost 0 bases and the J gene lost 2 bases, with 11 bases spanning the gap. CDR3 bases: TGTGCCAGCAGCTTGGGATTGGCCACACAAGAGACCCAGTACTTC. Translation gives CASSLGLATQETQYF. The complete variable domain, with remaining parts taken from reference TRBV5-6 and TRBJ2-5, reads DAGVTQSPTHLIKTRGQQVTLRCSPKSGHDTVSWYQQALGQGPQFIFQYYEEEERQRGNFPDRFSGHQFPNYSSELNVNALLLGDSALYLCASSLGLATQETQYFGPGTRLLVL.

V and J are TRBV7-2 and TRBJ1-3; a weak D match, TRBD1 (6 bases). This CDR3 has 16 residues. The germline CDR1 and CDR2 sequences are SGHTA and FQGNSA. Trimming stripped 0 bases from V and 0 bases from J, with 9 bases between. The CDR3 protein is CASSLAGAYSGNTIYF. As DNA, the CDR3 is TGTGCCAGCAGCTTAGCGGGGGCCTACTCTGGAAACACCATATATTTT. Full variable domain (remainder filled in from reference TRBV7-2 and TRBJ1-3): GAGVSQSPSNKVTEKGKDVELRCDPISGHTALYWYRQSLGQGLEFLIYFQGNSAPDKSGLPSDRFSAERTGGSVSTLTIQRTQQEDSAVYLCASSLAGAYSGNTIYFGEGSWLTVV.

The CDR3 bases are TGTGCCAGCAGTGAACGGGACAGTCTGACCCAACCTTCCCCCTCGAATCAGCCCCAGCATTTT. Protein product: CASSERDSLTQPSPSNQPQHF. The rearrangement links TRBV6-1 to TRBJ1-5, with 7 positions matching TRBD1. V gave up 2 bases and J gave up 4 bases; unmatched junction bases: 23. CDR3 length: 21 amino acids. CDR1 is MNHNS and CDR2 is SASEGT in the germline V gene.

This chain joins TRBV28 and TRBJ2-2, with TRBD1 identical over 11 bases. The CDR3 has 17 residues. V shed 1 base, J shed 7 bases, and the junction held 8 bases outside the gene matches. Germline assignment: CDR1 MDHEN and CDR2 SYDVKM. The CDR3 is CASSLLPGQGAGGELFF. The CDR3 DNA reads as TGTGCCAGCAGTTTATTACCAGGACAGGGGGCTGGCGGGGAGCTGTTTTTT.

This chain connects TRBV6-5 to TRBJ1-2; D remains unclear. V was cut by 2 bases and J by 4 bases, with 11 bases left in between. The CDR3 contains 14 residues. Germline loops: CDR1 MNHEY, CDR2 SVGAGI. The CDR3 coding sequence is TGTGCCAGCAGTTACCAGTCAGCCCTCTATGGCTACACCTTC. Translated, it gives CASSYQSALYGYTF.